These 21 T cell receptor beta chains were sequenced from one sample in a study of graft-versus-host responses after intestinal transplantation. Libraries were prepared by immunoSEQ multiplex PCR; TCRdb keeps only in-frame clonotypes and omits some of them. The table shows tens of thousands of clones, with 83% occurring only once. The specimen was PBMCs, collected 28 days after intestinal transplant. Receptors were obtained from a human patient who received an intestinal transplant, so some T cells may come from the graft donor.

The rearrangement uses TRBV6-5 and TRBJ2-3, with 8 bases identical to TRBD1. Germline V gives CDR1 MNHEY, CDR2 SVGAGI. V was pared by 4 bases and J by 1 base, with 4 bases of the junction left unmatched. The CDR3 spans 15 residues. The CDR3 loop is CASSSPTGGTDTQYF. CDR3 DNA sequence: TGTGCCAGCAGTTCACCGACAGGGGGCACAGATACGCAGTATTTT.

The chain has TRBV30 and TRBJ1-2; D is possibly TRBD1 (6 bases). V was cut by 5 bases and J by 5 bases, with 15 bases left in between. CDR1 and CDR2 (germline): GTSNPN, SVGIG (reference sequence). The CDR3 has 13 amino acids. CDR3 nucleotides: TGTGCCTGGCGGGGGACAAGCCCATATGGCTACACCTTC. This translates into CAWRGTSPYGYTF.

This clone was seen a handful of times. The chain combines TRBV10-3 with TRBJ1-1; 8 bases match TRBD1. This CDR3 is built from 12 residues. The junction had 1 base not matched to a gene; V was cut back by 2 bases and J by 8 bases. CDR1 is ENHRY, CDR2 SYGVKD, per germline. This CDR3 is CAISEGDREAFF. The DNA of the CDR3 is TGTGCCATCAGTGAGGGGGACAGGGAAGCTTTCTTT.

The chain joins TRBV5-1 to TRBJ1-5, with TRBD1 identical over 9 bases. The CDR3 spans 15 residues. V gave up 1 base and J gave up 9 bases; unmatched junction bases: 8. CDR1 SGHRS and CDR2 YFSETQ come from the germline V gene. CDR3 bases: TGCGCCAGCAGCTTGACCGGGACAGGGTGGACGCCCCAGCATTTT. Its translation is CASSLTGTGWTPQHF.

The chain carries TRBV6-5 and TRBJ1-5; unclear D gene. Germline V gene data show CDR1 as MNHEY and CDR2 as SVGAGI. The V gene lost 6 bases and the J gene lost 3 bases, with 6 bases spanning the gap. The CDR3 is made up of 12 amino acids. In DNA, the CDR3 is TGTGCCAGCAGCAGGACCAATCAGCCCCAGCATTTT. Translated, it gives CASSRTNQPQHF.

This clone was seen only a few times. The rearrangement links TRBV5-1 to TRBJ2-7, with TRBD1 matching over 7 bases. J was trimmed by 13 bases and V by 4 bases; bases with no gene match: 14. The CDR3 has 13 amino acids. Germline V gene sequence: CDR1 SGHRS, CDR2 YFSETQ. The CDR3 is CASSGVGQSDLYF. The CDR3 coding sequence is TGCGCCAGCAGCGGGGTGGGACAGTCTGACCTATACTTC.

This clone was seen once. The chain recombines TRBV29-1 with TRBJ1-2, with TRBD1 as a possible D gene (5 bases). The length of the CDR3 is 13 residues. From germline, CDR1 is SQVTM and CDR2 ANQGSEA. Trimming pared 7 bases from V and 7 bases from J, leaving 19 bases between. CDR3 sequence (DNA): TGCAGCGCTTTTGGGTCGGGGGGAGGTGGCTACACCTTC. The encoded protein is CSAFGSGGGGYTF.

The genes are TRBV7-6 and TRBJ1-6, with D perhaps matching TRBD1 (6 bases). Looked up from germline, CDR1 is SGHVS and CDR2 is FNYEAQ. The V end was cut by 1 base, the J end by 6 bases, with 13 bases between. The length of the CDR3 is 16 residues. This CDR3 reads CASSLGIRQVNSPLHF. The CDR3 nucleotides read TGTGCCAGCAGCTTAGGGATTAGACAGGTTAATTCACCCCTCCACTTT.

The gene calls are TRBV7-3 and TRBJ2-5; weak D call: TRBD2 (5 bases). The CDR3 covers 15 residues. The V end lost 3 bases, the J end lost 5 bases, and 16 bases lay between the germline ends. In germline, CDR1 is SGHTA, CDR2 FQGTGA. The DNA of the CDR3 is TGTGCCAGCAGCTTTTGTACGAGGGTTGGCGAGACCCAGTACTTC. This sequence encodes CASSFCTRVGETQYF.

The chain joins TRBV11-2 to TRBJ2-5; 7 bases align to TRBD1. Germline CDR1 is SGHAT and CDR2 is FQNNGV. There are 17 residues in the CDR3. J lost 2 bases, V lost 2 bases, and 11 bases had no gene match. The DNA of the CDR3 is TGTGCCAGCAGCTTAAGGGAGAAGGGCAGGGGGCAAGAGACCCAGTACTTC. Residues: CASSLREKGRGQETQYF.

The chain employs TRBV7-9 and TRBJ2-7; possible D gene TRBD2, 6 bases. Germline lookup yields CDR1 SEHNR and CDR2 FQNEAQ (reference sequence). The CDR3 length is 17 residues. The germline V and J ends were trimmed by 5 bases and 2 bases, with 22 bases remaining between them. CDR3 bases: TGTGCCAGCAGCGCGGTCGCGGGCCTAGCGTCCCCCTACGAGCAGTACTTC. As protein: CASSAVAGLASPYEQYF.

This rearrangement joins TRBV11-2 to TRBJ2-2; possibly TRBD2 for D (5 bases). Germline V gene lookup returns CDR1 SGHAT and CDR2 FQNNGV. The CDR3 covers 15 residues. V was clipped by 5 bases and J by 6 bases, with 16 bases between them. CDR3 sequence: CASSPHNDYSGELFF. CDR3 in DNA: TGTGCCAGCAGCCCCCATAACGACTATTCCGGGGAGCTGTTTTTT.

V usage is TRBV7-2 and J usage is TRBJ2-3, with 9 bases fitting TRBD2. V shed 7 bases and J 0 bases; nucleotides not matched to a gene: 17. CDR3 length: 19 residues. Per the germline V gene, CDR1 is SGHTA and CDR2 is FQGNSA. CDR3 coding DNA: TGTGCCAGCACCCATCGGGCCAAGACTAGCGGAACTAGCACAGATACGCAGTATTTT. This codes for CASTHRAKTSGTSTDTQYF.

The gene calls are TRBV28 and TRBJ2-7; 7 nucleotides match TRBD2. This CDR3 comprises 14 residues. The V gene's germline CDR1 is MDHEN and CDR2 SYDVKM. J lost 0 bases, V lost 5 bases, and 4 bases had no gene match. CDR3 loop: CASSPGLPSYEQYF. The CDR3 coding sequence is TGTGCCAGCAGTCCGGGACTACCCTCCTACGAGCAGTACTTC.

This clone has a single count. The chain carries TRBV19 and TRBJ2-3; 8 bases fit TRBD1. Losses at the gene ends were 6 bases for V and 2 bases for J; bases not matched to a gene: 10. Germline CDR1 and CDR2: LNHDA and SQIVND (reference sequence). CDR3 size: 16 residues. CDR3 amino acids: CASRITDRASTDTQYF. CDR3 in DNA: TGTGCCAGTAGGATCACGGACAGGGCCTCCACAGATACGCAGTATTTT.

The V and J genes are TRBV10-3 and TRBJ2-3, with a tentative D call TRBD1 (5 bases). Trimming removed 3 bases from V and 4 bases from J, with 8 bases in between. From germline, CDR1 is ENHRY and CDR2 SYGVKD. The CDR3 has 13 amino acids. The CDR3 region has the DNA TGTGCCATCAGTGACAGGGTCTCAGATACGCAGTATTTT. It encodes CAISDRVSDTQYF.

This clone was observed a few times. The chain carries TRBV6-1 and TRBJ1-2; D gene uncertain. CDR3 length: 13 residues. Germline CDR1 is MNHNS and CDR2 is SASEGT. V dropped 4 bases and J dropped 6 bases, with 12 bases sitting between them. As DNA, the CDR3 is TGTGCCAGCAGTGGCGAGGGTAGCGATGGCTACACCTTC. Translating it yields CASSGEGSDGYTF.

The chain links TRBV7-2 to TRBJ1-6, with 7 bases matching TRBD1. This CDR3 has 15 residues. J was trimmed by 7 bases and V by 5 bases; bases with no gene match: 8. The germline gives CDR1 SGHTA, CDR2 FQGNSA. The CDR3 loop reads CASSRAGGGNSPLHF. CDR3 coding DNA: TGTGCCAGCAGCAGGGCAGGGGGTGGAAATTCACCCCTCCACTTT.

The CDR3: CASSLEKSYNEQFF. The CDR3 coding sequence is TGTGCCAGCAGCTTAGAAAAGTCCTACAATGAGCAGTTCTTC. This chain joins TRBV7-2 and TRBJ2-1; D is ambiguous. This CDR3 is built from 14 residues. V was cut by 1 base and J by 1 base, with 5 bases left in between. Germline CDR1 reads SGHTA; CDR2 reads FQGNSA.

The V gene is TRBV25-1, the J gene TRBJ1-6; maybe TRBD1 (5 bases). Germline V CDR1 and CDR2: MGHDK, SYGVNS. V lost 3 bases to trimming and J lost 10 bases, with 13 bases between them. There are 14 residues in the CDR3. CDR3 in DNA: TGTGCCAGCAGTGATTCGACAGTTTACTCACCCCTCCACTTT. It codes for CASSDSTVYSPLHF.

The chain combines TRBV5-4 with TRBJ1-2, with TRBD1 matching over 9 bases. The CDR3 spans 15 residues. J lost 6 bases, V lost 6 bases, and 12 bases had no gene match. Germline CDR1 SGHNT, CDR2 YYREEE (reference sequence). In DNA, the CDR3 is TGTGCCAGCAACACAAGAACAGGGGGCAACGATGGCTACACCTTC. This codes for CASNTRTGGNDGYTF.